The source of this T cell receptor (beta chain) is a study of tumor-infiltrating lymphocytes in primary liver carcinoma. Study summary: Through surgical resection, the patients' primary liver carcinoma was treated. The study, taken as a whole, reports: Unsorted bulk processing meant the study did not compare CD4+ and CD8+ repertoires. Tumor-adjacent and tumor-blood pairs shared less of their repertoires than tumor region pairs shared.

TCR beta cDNA was reverse-transcribed from roughly 520 ng of total RNA. The reaction used a constant-region primer and ProtoScript II reverse transcriptase. Each TCR beta library was derived from three nested multiplex PCR rounds that employed slightly modified ARM-PCR. Each CDR3 protein is one row after TCRdb ran MiXCR on the multiplex PCR reads. The sample includes 200,000 or so distinct CDR3 sequences, almost 65% of them seen just once. The table lists this clonotype with many counts. Antigen unknown. Unsorted whole blood yielded the blood RNA, and germline DNA was also extracted. Those patients suffered from chronic HBV infection and were treatment-naive. The sample consisted of peripheral blood. The TCR sequence derives from a woman aged 60-75 years with primary liver carcinoma and hepatitis B virus infection.

The CDR3 protein is CASSQVPGNQPQHF. The CDR3 DNA reads as TGCGCCAGCAGCCAAGTTCCCGGGAATCAGCCCCAGCATTTT. The chain couples TRBV4-1 to TRBJ1-5; D gene unclear. V was shortened by 1 base and J by 4 bases, with 8 bases between the two germline ends. The CDR3 loop spans 14 amino acids. Germline V gene data show CDR1 as MGHRA and CDR2 as YSYEKL.